The 14 T cell receptor beta chains below were found in one sample sequenced in a study of CXCR3-negative and CXCR3-positive naive CD8 T cells. Each TRB cDNA library was prepared by 5' RACE (with UMI labels). Reanalyzing the 5' RACE reads, TCRdb keeps one entry per CDR3 protein, without DNA. The sample data list approximately 3,000 distinct CDR3 sequences. Sequenced input: naive CXCR3- CD8+ T cells from blood. Specified subset: CD45RO-CCR7+CD27+CD95- naive CD8+ T cells lacking CXCR3 (TNR3-). The origin of the receptors is a human donor in good health. Some clones in this sample may be carry-over from other donors' samples.

Its frequency marks this clonotype as medium-sized (0.01 to 0.1%). This rearrangement joins TRBV5-1 to TRBJ2-1; the D gene TCRdb calls, TRBD1, cannot be checked with no DNA. Germline V lookup: CDR1 SGHRS, CDR2 YFSETQ. CDR3 size: 15 residues. CDR3 residues: CASSAAGQNYNEQFF.

By frequency, this clonotype registers medium-sized (0.01 to 0.1%). The chain employs TRBV2 and TRBJ1-5; no DNA is available, so the TRBD1 call from TCRdb remains unchecked. The CDR3 contains 14 residues. Germline assignment: CDR1 SNHLY and CDR2 FYNNEI. CDR3 sequence reads: CASSERGQGQPQHF.

V usage is TRBV12-3 or TRBV12-4 and J usage is TRBJ2-2; TCRdb picks TRBD1, but there is no DNA to check that call. The CDR3 contains 18 residues. The CDR3 sequence is CASTSYDGGGVNTGELFF.

According to its frequency, this clonotype is medium-sized (0.01 to 0.1%). The genes are TRBV4-1 and TRBJ2-2; checking the TCRdb D call of TRBD2 is not possible without DNA. This CDR3 spans 15 amino acids. Germline CDR1 MGHRA, CDR2 YSYEKL. CDR3 protein: CASSHPQGGTGELFF.

This clonotype counts as medium-sized by frequency. J is TRBJ1-1 and V is TRBV29-1; TCRdb outputs TRBD1, but without DNA this stays unchecked. Germline values: CDR1 SQVTM, CDR2 ANQGSEA. There are 13 residues in the CDR3. CDR3 loop: CSVRQGTNTEAFF.

This clonotype is classed as medium-sized by frequency. The chain uses TRBV2 and TRBJ2-3; no DNA is available, so the TRBD2 call from TCRdb remains unchecked. Germline V CDR1 and CDR2: SNHLY, FYNNEI. There are 16 residues in the CDR3. The CDR3 loop is CASSEYLAGDTDTQYF. The variable domain in full, with the rest retrieved from reference TRBV2 and TRBJ2-3, is EPEVTQTPSHQVTQMGQEVILRCVPISNHLYFYWYRQILGQKVEFLVSFYNNEISEKSEIFDDQFSVERPDGSNFTLKIRSTKLEDSAMYFCASSEYLAGDTDTQYFGPGTRLTVL.

This clonotype is called medium-sized based on its frequency. The rearrangement links TRBV6-5 to TRBJ2-7; TCRdb's D call, TRBD1, is unchecked because there is no DNA. Germline V gene data show CDR1 as MNHEY and CDR2 as SVGAGI. This CDR3 contains 13 residues. The CDR3 protein is CASSRDENGEQYF.

This clonotype is medium-sized by frequency. The CDR3 spells CAILRTGAGGELFF. V gene TRBV10-3 combines with J gene TRBJ2-2; the D gene TCRdb calls, TRBD1, cannot be checked with no DNA. This CDR3 contains 14 residues. Germline V gives CDR1 ENHRY, CDR2 SYGVKD.

According to its frequency, this clonotype is medium-sized. The genes are TRBV20-1 and TRBJ1-1; TCRdb indicates TRBD1, and absent DNA this call remains unverified. The CDR3 has 12 amino acids. The V gene's germline CDR1 is DFQATT and CDR2 SNEGSKA (reference sequence). The CDR3 is CSASRGATEAFF.

This clonotype shows up as medium-sized (0.01 to 0.1%) by frequency. The chain uses TRBV21-1 and TRBJ1-5. TRBV21-1 is termed a pseudogene. The CDR3 is 20 residues long. CDR3 protein: CASSKVDHRPPSGRNQPQHF.

This chain connects TRBV4-1 to TRBJ1-2. The CDR3 extends over 16 amino acids. Germline V lookup: CDR1 MGHRA, CDR2 YSYEKL. The CDR3 region is CASSQDMKEMIYGYTF.

The rearrangement joins TRBV10-2 to TRBJ2-3. The CDR3 loop spans 12 amino acids. Germline V CDR1 and CDR2: WSHSY, SAAADI. This chain's CDR3 is CASSEGEDTQYF.

Measured by frequency, this clonotype is large. The V gene is TRBV12-3 or TRBV12-4, the J gene TRBJ1-5. The CDR3 covers 17 residues. This chain's CDR3 is CASSLGVGRASNQPQHF.

This clonotype is identified as medium-sized (0.01 to 0.1%) from frequency. The rearrangement links TRBV29-1 to TRBJ1-4; TCRdb names TRBD1, which stays unverified in the absence of DNA. This CDR3 is 13 amino acids long. Germline-derived CDR1 and CDR2 are SQVTM and ANQGSEA. The CDR3 sequence is CSATGTENEKLFF.